This is a list of T cell receptor beta chains from one sample in a study of blood T cell repertoires in COVID-19. The repertoire was sequenced with immunoSEQ multiplex PCR; TCRdb's copy has only in-frame clones and lacks some. The sample consists of about 200,000 clones, about 94% of them appearing once. The material sequenced was peripheral blood. The receptors here all came from a man aged 60-69 years with COVID-19, enrolled during active disease. The CDR3 runs from the conserved cysteine through the conserved F or W. A D gene is named only where the DNA matches it firmly. Part of the rows lack a size; the others show once, few, many or a class for expanded clones.

>.|TRBV29-1|.|TRBJ1-1
CSVEDRARSTEAFF
TGCAGCGTTGAAGACAGGGCCCGTAGCACTGAAGCTTTCTTT
>.|TRBV3-1/TRBV3-2|.|TRBJ2-6
CASSQEGGQPLRANVLTF
TGTGCCAGCAGCCAAGAAGGAGGACAGCCCTTGAGGGCCAACGTCCTGACTTTC
>.|TRBV28|TRBD2|TRBJ2-7
CASSSSGRALTYEQYF
TGTGCCAGCAGCTCTAGCGGGAGGGCATTAACCTACGAGCAGTACTTC
>.|TRBV18|TRBD1|TRBJ2-1
CASSLTGGEVNEQFF
TGTGCCAGCTCACTGACAGGGGGCGAGGTAAATGAGCAGTTCTTC
>once|TRBV10-3|TRBD1|TRBJ1-2
CAISVGQGDAYGYTF
TGTGCCATCAGTGTCGGACAGGGGGACGCCTATGGCTACACCTTC
>.|TRBV3-1/TRBV3-2|.|TRBJ2-3
CASSQDLTDTQYF
TGTGCCAGCAGCCAAGATCTCACAGATACGCAGTATTTT
>.|TRBV3-1/TRBV3-2|TRBD1|TRBJ1-1
CASSQDFRRGRSNTEAFF
TGTGCCAGCAGCCAAGATTTTAGGAGGGGGCGTTCGAACACTGAAGCTTTCTTT
>.|TRBV11-2|.|TRBJ1-1
CASSLILDTEAFF
TGTGCCAGCAGCTTAATTCTCGACACTGAAGCTTTCTTT
>.|TRBV21-1|.|TRBJ2-5
CASSIRDRGGDENF
TGTGCCAGCAGCATCCGGGACAGGGGTGGGGATGAGAACTTC
>.|TRBV5-6|TRBD2|TRBJ2-3
CASSKRGSADTQYF
TGTGCCAGCAGCAAGCGGGGTTCAGCAGATACGCAGTATTTT
>.|TRBV13|TRBD2|TRBJ2-7
CASSYRTSGIYEQYF
TGTGCCAGCAGCTACAGGACTAGCGGAATCTACGAGCAGTACTTC
>.|TRBV30|TRBD2|TRBJ2-1
CAWEGSGIGEQFF
TGTGCCTGGGAGGGTAGCGGGATCGGCGAGCAGTTCTTC
>.|TRBV7-2|.|TRBJ2-7
CASSLTPGKYEQYF
TGTGCCAGCAGCTTAACACCGGGGAAGTACGAGCAGTACTTC
>.|TRBV28|TRBD2|TRBJ2-5
CASSFPWGLAGERTQYF
TGTGCCAGCAGTTTCCCCTGGGGACTAGCGGGGGAGAGGACCCAGTACTTC
>few|TRBV6-5|.|TRBJ1-5
CASSLGVGNQPQHF
TGTGCCAGCAGTTTAGGGGTGGGGAATCAGCCCCAGCATTTT
>.|TRBV18|.|TRBJ2-7
CASSQYEQGQYF
TGTGCCAGCTCACAATACGAACAGGGGCAGTACTTC
>.|TRBV7-9|TRBD2|TRBJ2-7
CASSLGTSPYEQYF
TGTGCCAGCAGCCTCGGGACTAGTCCCTACGAGCAGTACTTC
>.|TRBV30|TRBD1|TRBJ2-2
CACAGTGYTGELFF
TGTGCATGCGCCGGGACAGGGTACACCGGGGAGCTGTTTTTT
>.|TRBV24-1|TRBD1|TRBJ2-2
CATSAAGRGLAGELFF
TGTGCCACCAGTGCCGCCGGCAGGGGGCTGGCCGGGGAGCTGTTTTTT
>.|TRBV7-2|.|TRBJ1-1
CASSLGGDGQEAFF
TGTGCCAGCAGCTTAGGGGGGGACGGTCAAGAAGCTTTCTTT
>.|TRBV2|.|TRBJ1-3
CASSVEAGPGNTIYF
TGTGCCAGCAGTGTTGAGGCAGGGCCTGGAAACACCATATATTTT
>.|TRBV10-1|.|TRBJ1-1
CASREGPNTEAFF
TGCGCCAGCAGGGAGGGCCCCAACACTGAAGCTTTCTTT
>.|TRBV2|TRBD1|TRBJ1-1
CASSWTGSNTEAFF
TGTGCCAGCAGCTGGACAGGATCGAACACTGAAGCTTTCTTT
>.|TRBV9|.|TRBJ1-5
CASSAGLGASNQPQHF
TGTGCCAGCAGCGCAGGTCTGGGGGCAAGCAATCAGCCCCAGCATTTT
>.|TRBV20-1|.|TRBJ1-2
CSATDFYGYTF
TGCAGTGCCACCGACTTCTATGGCTACACCTTC
>.|TRBV7-9|.|TRBJ2-1
CASSSPAGASYNEQFF
TGTGCCAGCAGCTCCCCGGCGGGGGCCTCCTACAATGAGCAGTTCTTC
>once|TRBV5-6|.|TRBJ1-5
CASSLAGGGGNQPQHF
TGTGCCAGCAGCTTGGCTGGGGGGGGCGGCAATCAGCCCCAGCATTTT
>.|TRBV2|.|TRBJ1-2
CASSPNNYGYTF
TGTGCCAGCAGCCCTAATAACTATGGCTACACCTTC
>.|TRBV6-5|.|TRBJ2-1
CASSSRSGPGGNEQFF
TGTGCCAGCAGTTCTCGTAGCGGCCCTGGAGGGAATGAGCAGTTCTTC
>.|TRBV9|TRBD1|TRBJ1-5
CASSVGPGGTQPQHF
TGTGCCAGCAGCGTAGGTCCAGGGGGGACCCAGCCCCAGCATTTT
>.|TRBV5-1|TRBD2|TRBJ2-7
CASTLTSGYEQYF
TGCGCCAGCACTCTGACTAGCGGCTACGAGCAGTACTTC
>once|TRBV12-3/TRBV12-4|TRBD1|TRBJ2-7
CASSSGQGGSYF
TGTGCCAGCAGTTCCGGACAGGGAGGTTCGTACTTC
>.|TRBV7-2|.|TRBJ1-5
CASSRDSWGDQPQHF
TGTGCCAGCAGCCGGGACTCCTGGGGGGATCAGCCCCAGCATTTT
>.|TRBV7-9|TRBD1|TRBJ1-4
CASSTEGIDRAANEKLFF
TGTGCCAGCAGCACAGAAGGGATCGACAGGGCCGCGAATGAAAAACTGTTTTTT
>.|TRBV27|TRBD1|TRBJ1-1
CASSTKTGEIEAFF
TGTGCCAGCAGTACCAAGACAGGGGAAATTGAAGCTTTCTTT
>.|TRBV2|.|TRBJ1-5
CARLGRGEPQHF
TGTGCCAGATTGGGCCGGGGGGAACCCCAGCATTTT
>.|TRBV7-2|.|TRBJ1-3
CASSSQGSGNTIYF
TGTGCCAGCAGCTCCCAGGGGTCAGGAAACACCATATATTTT
>.|TRBV10-1|TRBD1|TRBJ2-1
CASSESGTGGFDEQFF
TGCGCCAGCAGTGAGTCGGGGACAGGGGGCTTCGATGAGCAGTTCTTC
>.|TRBV3-1/TRBV3-2|TRBD2|TRBJ2-3
CASSRSGGAGDTQYF
TGTGCCAGCAGCAGGAGCGGGGGGGCCGGAGATACGCAGTATTTT
>.|TRBV5-1|TRBD1|TRBJ2-5
CASSRRTGNQETQYF
TGCGCCAGCAGTCGAAGGACAGGGAACCAAGAGACCCAGTACTTC
>.|TRBV19|TRBD2|TRBJ2-1
CASSIVVGRNLLAGDNEQFF
TGTGCCAGTAGTATAGTCGTAGGACGGAACTTGCTAGCGGGGGACAATGAGCAGTTCTTC
>few|TRBV4-3|.|TRBJ2-5
CASSPERRGETQYF
TGCGCCAGCAGCCCTGAGAGGCGGGGAGAGACCCAGTACTTC
>.|TRBV9|TRBD2|TRBJ2-1
CASSTLAGGPNEQFF
TGTGCCAGCAGCACTCTAGCGGGAGGGCCCAATGAGCAGTTCTTC
>.|TRBV7-9|TRBD1|TRBJ2-2
CARPDRATGELFF
TGTGCCAGGCCGGACAGGGCGACCGGGGAGCTGTTTTTT
>.|TRBV9|.|TRBJ2-1
CASSVEGGDLYNEQFF
TGTGCCAGCAGCGTAGAAGGGGGGGACCTTTACAATGAGCAGTTCTTC
>.|TRBV5-3|.|TRBJ2-3
CARSFVPRDPDTQYF
TGTGCCAGAAGCTTCGTCCCCAGGGATCCAGATACGCAGTATTTT
>.|TRBV30|.|TRBJ1-5
CAWSAGWSNQPQHF
TGTGCCTGGAGTGCGGGGTGGAGCAATCAGCCCCAGCATTTT
>.|TRBV11-2|TRBD2|TRBJ2-2
CGCAGVVTGELFF
TGTGGGTGCGCGGGGGTGGTCACCGGGGAGCTGTTTTTT